This T cell receptor (beta chain) appears in the sequencing data of a study of stem cell transplantation in POMP-related autoinflammatory disease. TCRdb's table, derived via immunoSEQ multiplex PCR, lists solely in-frame clones and lacks some. Found here are several thousand clones, roughly 80% of them singletons; the top ten hold roughly 4%. The CDR3 length is 15 residues. Germline lookup yields CDR1 SNHLY and CDR2 FYNNEI. V dropped 6 bases and J dropped 2; count of bases not matched to a gene: 8. The TCR originated in a human donor in good health. V usage is TRBV2 and J usage is TRBJ2-3; TRBD2 aligns across 7 bases. The sequencing sample was made of a CXCR5-defined cell subset from PBMCs. CDR3 bases: TGTGCCAGCAGCCCCGGACTAGGACCCACAGATACGCAGTATTTT. This encodes CASSPGLGPTDTQYF.